The entry that follows covers one T cell receptor (beta chain) sequence. This CDR3 has 16 amino acids. V lost 4 bases, J lost 6 bases, and 10 bases stayed unmatched. Germline V gene data show CDR1 as LGHDT and CDR2 as YNNKEL (reference sequence). The data were taken from a study of blood T cell repertoires in COVID-19. Repertoires were generated with immunoSEQ multiplex PCR, while TCRdb's copy carries only in-frame clones and drops some. Among 200,000 to 250,000 clones listed, more than 65% were seen once. The V gene is TRBV3-1 (or the pseudogene TRBV3-2), the J gene TRBJ2-2; TRBD1 matches 8 bases. The receptor comes from a woman in her 40s with active or convalescent COVID-19. Sequences were obtained from peripheral blood. The CDR3 sequence: CASSPGQGASAGELFF. CDR3 nucleotide sequence: TGTGCCAGCAGCCCTGGACAGGGAGCGAGCGCCGGGGAGCTGTTTTTT.